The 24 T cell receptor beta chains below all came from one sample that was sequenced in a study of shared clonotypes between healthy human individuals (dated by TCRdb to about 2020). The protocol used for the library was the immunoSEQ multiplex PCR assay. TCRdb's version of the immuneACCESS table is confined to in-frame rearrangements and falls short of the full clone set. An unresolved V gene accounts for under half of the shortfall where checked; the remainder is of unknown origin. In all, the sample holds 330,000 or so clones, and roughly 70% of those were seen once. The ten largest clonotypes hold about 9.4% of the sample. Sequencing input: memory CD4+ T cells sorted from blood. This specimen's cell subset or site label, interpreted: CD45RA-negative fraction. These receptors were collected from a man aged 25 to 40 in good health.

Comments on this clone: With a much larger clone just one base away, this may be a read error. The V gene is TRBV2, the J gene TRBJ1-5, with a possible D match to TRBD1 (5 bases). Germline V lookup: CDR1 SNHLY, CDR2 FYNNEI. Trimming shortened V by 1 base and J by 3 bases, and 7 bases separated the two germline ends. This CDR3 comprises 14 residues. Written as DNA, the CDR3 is TGTGCCAGCAGTGAAGGACAGAACAATCAGCCCCAGCATTTT. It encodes CASSEGQNNQPQHF.

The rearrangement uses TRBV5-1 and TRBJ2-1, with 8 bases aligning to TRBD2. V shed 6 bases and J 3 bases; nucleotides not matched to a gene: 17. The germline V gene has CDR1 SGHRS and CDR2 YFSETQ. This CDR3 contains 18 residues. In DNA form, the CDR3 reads TGCGCCAGCACGGGAGGGAGGTCCGGTGGATCAATCTACAATGAGCAGTTCTTC. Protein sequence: CASTGGRSGGSIYNEQFF.

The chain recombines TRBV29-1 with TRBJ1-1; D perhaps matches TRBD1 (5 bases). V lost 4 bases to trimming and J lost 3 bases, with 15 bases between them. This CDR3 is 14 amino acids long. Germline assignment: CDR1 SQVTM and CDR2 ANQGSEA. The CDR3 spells CSVGSGGRDTEAFF. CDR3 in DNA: TGCAGCGTTGGATCGGGGGGAAGGGACACTGAAGCTTTCTTT.

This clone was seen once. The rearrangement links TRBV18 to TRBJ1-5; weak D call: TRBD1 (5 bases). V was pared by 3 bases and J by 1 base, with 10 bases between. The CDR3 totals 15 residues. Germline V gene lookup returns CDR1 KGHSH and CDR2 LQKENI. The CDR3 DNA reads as TGTGCCAGCTCACCCTCAGGGAACAGCAATCAGCCCCAGCATTTT. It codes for CASSPSGNSNQPQHF.

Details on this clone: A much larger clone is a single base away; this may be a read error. This chain's CDR3 is CVSTASAGGMMEFF. CDR3 sequence (DNA): TGTGTCAGCACCGCCTCAGCGGGGGGGATGATGGAGTTCTTC. The chain uses TRBV2 and TRBJ2-1, with 10 bases that match TRBD2. CDR1 SNHLY and CDR2 FYNNEI come from the germline V gene. The CDR3 covers 14 residues.

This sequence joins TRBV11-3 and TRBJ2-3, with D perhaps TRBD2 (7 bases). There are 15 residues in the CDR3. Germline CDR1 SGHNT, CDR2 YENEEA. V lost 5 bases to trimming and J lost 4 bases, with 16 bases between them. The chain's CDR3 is CASSEGGGFPDTQYF. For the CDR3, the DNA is TGTGCCAGCAGCGAAGGGGGGGGATTTCCAGATACGCAGTATTTT.

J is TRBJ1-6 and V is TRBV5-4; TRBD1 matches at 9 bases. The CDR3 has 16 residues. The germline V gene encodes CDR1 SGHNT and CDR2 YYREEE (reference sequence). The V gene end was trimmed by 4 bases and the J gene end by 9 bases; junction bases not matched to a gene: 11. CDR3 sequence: CASSRKSGTGSSPLHF. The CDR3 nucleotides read TGTGCCAGCAGCCGTAAATCTGGGACAGGGAGTTCACCCCTCCACTTT.

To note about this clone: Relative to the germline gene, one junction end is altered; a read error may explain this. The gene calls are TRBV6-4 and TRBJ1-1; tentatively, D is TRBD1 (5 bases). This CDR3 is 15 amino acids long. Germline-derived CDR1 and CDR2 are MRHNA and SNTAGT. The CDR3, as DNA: TGTGCCAGCAGTGACTCGGCAGGGATGGTCACTGAAACTTTCTTT. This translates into CASSDSAGMVTETFF.

Here the CDR3 reads CASSGRSDNQPQHF. The CDR3 DNA reads TGTGCCAGCAGTGGAAGGTCAGACAATCAGCCCCAGCATTTT. The V call is TRBV2, the J call TRBJ1-5, with no clear D. This CDR3 is built from 14 residues. Trimming cost V 4 bases and J 3 bases, with 10 bases left between them. Germline loops: CDR1 SNHLY, CDR2 FYNNEI.

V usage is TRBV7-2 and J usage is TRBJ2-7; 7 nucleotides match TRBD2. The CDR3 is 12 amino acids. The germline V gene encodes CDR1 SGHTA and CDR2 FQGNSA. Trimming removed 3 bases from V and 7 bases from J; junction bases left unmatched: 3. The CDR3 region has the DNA TGTGCCAGCAGCTTCTCTAGCGGAGAGCAGTACTTC. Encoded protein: CASSFSSGEQYF.

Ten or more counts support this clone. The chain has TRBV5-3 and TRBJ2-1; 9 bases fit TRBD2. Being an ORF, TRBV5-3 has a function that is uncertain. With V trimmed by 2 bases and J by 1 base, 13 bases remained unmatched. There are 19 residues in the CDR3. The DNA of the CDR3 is TGTGCCAGAAGCTTATCCAGGACTAGCGAGGGAGGTTCCTACAATGAGCAGTTCTTC. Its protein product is CARSLSRTSEGGSYNEQFF.

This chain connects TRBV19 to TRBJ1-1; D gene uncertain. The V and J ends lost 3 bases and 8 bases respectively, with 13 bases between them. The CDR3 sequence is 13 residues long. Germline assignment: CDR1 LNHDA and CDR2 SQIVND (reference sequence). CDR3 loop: CASSMRGSGEAFF. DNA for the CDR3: TGTGCCAGTAGTATGAGAGGAAGCGGAGAAGCTTTCTTT.

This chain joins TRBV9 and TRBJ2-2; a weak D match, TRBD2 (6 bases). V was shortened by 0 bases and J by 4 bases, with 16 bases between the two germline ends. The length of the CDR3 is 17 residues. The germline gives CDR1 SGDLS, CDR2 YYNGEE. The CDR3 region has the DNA TGTGCCAGCAGCGTAGCGACTAGTATTGAGACCACCGGGGAGCTGTTTTTT. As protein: CASSVATSIETTGELFF. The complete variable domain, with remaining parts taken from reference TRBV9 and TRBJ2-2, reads DSGVTQTPKHLITATGQRVTLRCSPRSGDLSVYWYQQSLDQGLQFLIQYYNGEERAKGNILERFSAQQFPDLHSELNLSSLELGDSALYFCASSVATSIETTGELFFGEGSRLTVL.

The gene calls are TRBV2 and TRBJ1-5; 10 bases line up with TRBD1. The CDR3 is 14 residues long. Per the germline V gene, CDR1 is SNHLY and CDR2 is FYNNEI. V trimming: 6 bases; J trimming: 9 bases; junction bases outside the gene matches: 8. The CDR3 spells CASSPGTGDRPQHF. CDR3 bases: TGTGCCAGCAGCCCCGGGACAGGGGATCGGCCCCAGCATTTT. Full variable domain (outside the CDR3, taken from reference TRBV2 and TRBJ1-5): EPEVTQTPSHQVTQMGQEVILRCVPISNHLYFYWYRQILGQKVEFLVSFYNNEISEKSEIFDDQFSVERPDGSNFTLKIRSTKLEDSAMYFCASSPGTGDRPQHFGDGTRLSIL.

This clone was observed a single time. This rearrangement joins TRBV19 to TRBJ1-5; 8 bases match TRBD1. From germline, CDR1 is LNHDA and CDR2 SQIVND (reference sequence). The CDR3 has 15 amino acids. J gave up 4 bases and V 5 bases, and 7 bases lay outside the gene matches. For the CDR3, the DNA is TGTGCCAGTAGTGCCACAGGGGGGCCAAATCAGCCCCAGCATTTT. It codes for CASSATGGPNQPQHF.

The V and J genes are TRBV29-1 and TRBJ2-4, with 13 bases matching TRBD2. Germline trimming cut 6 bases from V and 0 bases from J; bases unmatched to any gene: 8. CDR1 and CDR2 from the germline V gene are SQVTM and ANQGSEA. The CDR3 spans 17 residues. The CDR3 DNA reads TGCAGCGTCGGACTAGCGGGAGAGGATGGAGCCAAAAACATTCAGTACTTC. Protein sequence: CSVGLAGEDGAKNIQYF.

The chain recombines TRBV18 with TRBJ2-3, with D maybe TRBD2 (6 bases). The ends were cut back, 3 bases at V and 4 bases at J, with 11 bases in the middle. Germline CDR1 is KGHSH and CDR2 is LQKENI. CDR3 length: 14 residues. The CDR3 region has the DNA TGTGCCAGCTCACCCTCGGGGGATCCAGATACGCAGTATTTT. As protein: CASSPSGDPDTQYF.

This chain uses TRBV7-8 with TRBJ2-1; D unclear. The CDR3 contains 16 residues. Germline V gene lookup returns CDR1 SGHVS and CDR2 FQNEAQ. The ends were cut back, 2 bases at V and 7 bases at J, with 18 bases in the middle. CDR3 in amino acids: CASSLPWNPTGNEQFF. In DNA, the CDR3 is TGTGCCAGCAGCTTACCCTGGAACCCTACCGGGAATGAGCAGTTCTTC. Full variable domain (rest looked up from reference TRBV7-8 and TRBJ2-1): GAGVSQSPRYKVAKRGQDVALRCDPISGHVSLFWYQQALGQGPEFLTYFQNEAQLDKSGLPSDRFFAERPEGSVSTLKIQRTQQEDSAVYLCASSLPWNPTGNEQFFGPGTRLTVL.

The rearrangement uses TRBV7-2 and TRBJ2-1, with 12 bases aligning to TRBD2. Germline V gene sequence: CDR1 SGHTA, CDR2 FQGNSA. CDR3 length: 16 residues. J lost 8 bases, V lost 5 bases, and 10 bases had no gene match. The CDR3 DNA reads TGTGCCAGCAGCCGCAGACTAGCGGGAGTGCCGGATGAGCAGTTCTTC. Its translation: CASSRRLAGVPDEQFF.

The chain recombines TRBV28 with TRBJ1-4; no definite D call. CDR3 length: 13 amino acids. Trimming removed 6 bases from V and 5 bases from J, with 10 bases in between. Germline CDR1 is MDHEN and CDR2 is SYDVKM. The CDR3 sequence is CASSGYQNEKLFF. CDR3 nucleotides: TGTGCCAGCAGCGGATACCAAAATGAAAAACTGTTTTTT.

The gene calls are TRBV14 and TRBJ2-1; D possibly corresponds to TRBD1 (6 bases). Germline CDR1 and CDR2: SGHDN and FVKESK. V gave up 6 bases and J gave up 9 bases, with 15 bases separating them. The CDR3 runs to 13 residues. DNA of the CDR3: TGTGCCAGCAGTAACCAACAGGGCGGTGAGCAGTTCTTC. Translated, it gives CASSNQQGGEQFF. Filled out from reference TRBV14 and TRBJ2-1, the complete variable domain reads EAGVTQFPSHSVIEKGQTVTLRCDPISGHDNLYWYRRVMGKEIKFLLHFVKESKQDESGMPNNRFLAERTGGTYSTLKVQPAELEDSGVYFCASSNQQGGEQFFGPGTRLTVL.

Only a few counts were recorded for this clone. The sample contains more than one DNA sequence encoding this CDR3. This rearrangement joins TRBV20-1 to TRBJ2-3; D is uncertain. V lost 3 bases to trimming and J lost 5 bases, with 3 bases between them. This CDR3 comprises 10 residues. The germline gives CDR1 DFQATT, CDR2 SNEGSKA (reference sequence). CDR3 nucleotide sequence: TGCAGTGCTAGCCTAGATACGCAGTATTTT. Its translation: CSASLDTQYF.

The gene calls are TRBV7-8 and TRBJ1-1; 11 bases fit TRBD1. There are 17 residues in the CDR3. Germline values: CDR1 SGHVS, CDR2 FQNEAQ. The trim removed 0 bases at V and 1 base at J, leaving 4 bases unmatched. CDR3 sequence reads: CASSLADRGRTNTEAFF. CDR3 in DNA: TGTGCCAGCAGCTTAGCGGACAGGGGGCGAACGAACACTGAAGCTTTCTTT. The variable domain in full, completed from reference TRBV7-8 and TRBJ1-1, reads GAGVSQSPRYKVAKRGQDVALRCDPISGHVSLFWYQQALGQGPEFLTYFQNEAQLDKSGLPSDRFFAERPEGSVSTLKIQRTQQEDSAVYLCASSLADRGRTNTEAFFGQGTRLTVV.

The chain's CDR3 is CAWSVRTTTIPDTQYF. In DNA, the CDR3 is TGTGCCTGGAGTGTACGGACAACTACTATTCCAGATACGCAGTATTTT. The chain uses TRBV30 and TRBJ2-3, with D possibly TRBD1 on 5 matching bases. The CDR3 has 16 residues. Trimming cost V 0 bases and J 4 bases, with 17 bases left between them. Germline-derived CDR1 and CDR2 are GTSNPN and SVGIG (reference sequence).